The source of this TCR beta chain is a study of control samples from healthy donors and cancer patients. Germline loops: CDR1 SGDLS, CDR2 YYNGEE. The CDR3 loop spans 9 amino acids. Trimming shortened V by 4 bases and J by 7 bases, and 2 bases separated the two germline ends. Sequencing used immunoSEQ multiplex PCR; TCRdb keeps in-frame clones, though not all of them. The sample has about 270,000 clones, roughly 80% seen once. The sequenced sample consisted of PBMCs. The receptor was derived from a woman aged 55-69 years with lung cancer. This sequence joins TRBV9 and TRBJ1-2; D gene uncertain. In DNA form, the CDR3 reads TGTGCCAGCAGCCCTGGCTACACCTTC. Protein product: CASSPGYTF.